Following are 8 T cell receptor beta chains from one sample sequenced in a study of Ad26.COV2.S vaccination and SARS-CoV-2 variants. Some clones are missing from TCRdb's copy, which holds only in-frame ones; the method was immunoSEQ multiplex PCR. Of more than 250,000 clones listed, approximately 87% are singletons. Noted treatment: around 19 received Ad26.COV2.S at low or high dose, single or two shots; several received placebo; per-sample allocation not given. Samples came from day 63 after the first vaccine or placebo injection. The sample here was peripheral blood, taken in a trial of Ad26.COV2.S vaccine versus placebo. All receptors derive from a person between 18 and 59 years old who received the Ad26.COV2.S COVID-19 vaccine or a placebo.

The V gene is TRBV2, the J gene TRBJ1-2; no reliable D call. Trimming shortened V by 4 bases and J by 7 bases, and 10 bases separated the two germline ends. CDR1 and CDR2 from the germline V gene are SNHLY and FYNNEI. The CDR3 extends over 12 amino acids. DNA for the CDR3: TGTGCCAGCAGTGGTAGCGACTTTGGCTACACCTTC. It translates to CASSGSDFGYTF. Full variable domain (outside the CDR3, taken from reference TRBV2 and TRBJ1-2): EPEVTQTPSHQVTQMGQEVILRCVPISNHLYFYWYRQILGQKVEFLVSFYNNEISEKSEIFDDQFSVERPDGSNFTLKIRSTKLEDSAMYFCASSGSDFGYTFGSGTRLTVV.

The J gene is TRBJ1-1, the V gene TRBV5-1; D may be TRBD1 (5 bases). The V gene's germline CDR1 is SGHRS and CDR2 YFSETQ. This CDR3 region has 14 residues. V lost 0 bases and J 11 bases, leaving 17 bases between the germline ends. In DNA form, the CDR3 reads TGCGCCAGCAGCTTGGGGACACCTCACCTGGATGCTTTCTTT. Residues: CASSLGTPHLDAFF.

This clone was counted a few times. The CDR3 loop is CASSESQTARGNEKLFF. In DNA form, the CDR3 reads TGTGCCAGCAGTGAATCACAGACGGCCCGAGGGAATGAAAAACTGTTTTTT. The chain couples TRBV2 to TRBJ1-4; D remains unclear. Per germline, CDR1 SNHLY and CDR2 FYNNEI. Trimming took off 2 bases at V and 5 bases at J, with 18 bases between the two ends. The CDR3 is 17 amino acids.

The CDR3 spells CASSTQGLAGGSEQFF. In DNA, the CDR3 is TGCGCCAGCAGCACCCAGGGACTAGCGGGGGGCAGTGAGCAGTTCTTC. This chain links TRBV5-1 with TRBJ2-1; 15 nucleotides line up with TRBD2. The junction had 8 bases not matched to a gene; V was cut back by 4 bases and J by 9 bases. Germline V gene lookup returns CDR1 SGHRS and CDR2 YFSETQ. CDR3 length: 16 amino acids.

Only one count was recorded for this clone. The chain uses TRBV2 and TRBJ1-4, with unresolved D. The CDR3 length is 10 residues. CDR1 is SNHLY, CDR2 FYNNEI, per germline. V was shortened by 9 bases and J by 4 bases, with 3 bases between the two germline ends. The CDR3 nucleotides read TGTGCCAGTTATAATGAAAAACTGTTTTTT. Protein sequence: CASYNEKLFF. Looking up the rest from reference TRBV2 and TRBJ1-4 gives the full variable domain: EPEVTQTPSHQVTQMGQEVILRCVPISNHLYFYWYRQILGQKVEFLVSFYNNEISEKSEIFDDQFSVERPDGSNFTLKIRSTKLEDSAMYFCASYNEKLFFGSGTQLSVL.

This chain connects TRBV2 to TRBJ1-1; TRBD1 matches at 8 bases. Germline V gives CDR1 SNHLY, CDR2 FYNNEI. The CDR3 contains 15 residues. V was clipped by 3 bases and J by 6 bases; unmatched bases: 9. The CDR3 DNA sequence: TGTGCCAGCAGTGATATTGGCAGGGGGCTGGCTGAAGCTTTCTTT. Translating it yields CASSDIGRGLAEAFF.

This clone was seen only a few times. This chain connects TRBV18 to TRBJ2-7; no clear D. The CDR3 is 17 residues long. Trimming stripped 3 bases from V and 0 bases from J, with 18 bases between. Germline CDR1 reads KGHSH; CDR2 reads LQKENI. CDR3 nucleotides: TGTGCCAGCTCACCGGCAGGTGTGACCCTAAGCTCCTACGAGCAGTACTTC. Translating gives CASSPAGVTLSSYEQYF.

Only one count was recorded for this clone. V gene TRBV19 combines with J gene TRBJ1-2; D perhaps matches TRBD1 (5 bases). The CDR3 runs to 12 residues. Germline V gene lookup returns CDR1 LNHDA and CDR2 SQIVND (reference sequence). V shed 3 bases and J shed 4 bases, with 6 bases lying between them. The CDR3 loop reads CASSMTVYGYTF. The CDR3 bases are TGTGCCAGTAGTATGACAGTCTATGGCTACACCTTC.